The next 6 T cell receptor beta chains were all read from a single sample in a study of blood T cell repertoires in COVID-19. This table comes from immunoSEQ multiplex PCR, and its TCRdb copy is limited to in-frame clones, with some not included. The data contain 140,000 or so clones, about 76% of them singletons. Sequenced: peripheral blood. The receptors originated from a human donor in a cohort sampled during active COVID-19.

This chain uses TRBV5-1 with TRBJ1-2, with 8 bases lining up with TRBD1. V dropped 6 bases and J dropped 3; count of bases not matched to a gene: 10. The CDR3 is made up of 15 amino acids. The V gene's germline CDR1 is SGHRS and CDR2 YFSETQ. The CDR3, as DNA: TGCGCCAGCAACTTCGGACAGGGAAGGGACTATGGCTACACCTTC. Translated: CASNFGQGRDYGYTF.

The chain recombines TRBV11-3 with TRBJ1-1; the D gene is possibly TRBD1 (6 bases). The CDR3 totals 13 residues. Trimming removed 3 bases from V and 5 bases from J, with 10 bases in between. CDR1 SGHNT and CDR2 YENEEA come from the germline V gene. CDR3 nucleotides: TGTGCCAGCAGCTTCACCAGGGGAACTGAAGCTTTCTTT. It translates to CASSFTRGTEAFF.

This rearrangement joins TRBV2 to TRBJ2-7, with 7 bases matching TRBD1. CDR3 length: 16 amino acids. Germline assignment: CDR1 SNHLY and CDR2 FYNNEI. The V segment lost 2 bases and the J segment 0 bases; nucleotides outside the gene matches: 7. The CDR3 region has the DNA TGTGCCAGCAGTGAAAATAGGGGACAGCCCTCCTACGAGCAGTACTTC. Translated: CASSENRGQPSYEQYF.

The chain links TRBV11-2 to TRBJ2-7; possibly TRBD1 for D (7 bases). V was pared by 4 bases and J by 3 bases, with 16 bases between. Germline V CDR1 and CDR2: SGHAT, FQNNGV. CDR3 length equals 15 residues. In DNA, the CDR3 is TGTGCCAGCAGCTCCGCAAGACAGGGAGGCTACGAGCAGTACTTC. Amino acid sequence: CASSSARQGGYEQYF.

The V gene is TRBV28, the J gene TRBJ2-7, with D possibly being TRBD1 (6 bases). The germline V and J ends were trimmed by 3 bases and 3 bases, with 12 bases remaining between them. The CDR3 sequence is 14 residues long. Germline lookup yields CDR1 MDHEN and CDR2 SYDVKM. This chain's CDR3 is CASSLAGAYYEQYF. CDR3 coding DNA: TGTGCCAGCAGTTTGGCAGGGGCCTACTACGAGCAGTACTTC.

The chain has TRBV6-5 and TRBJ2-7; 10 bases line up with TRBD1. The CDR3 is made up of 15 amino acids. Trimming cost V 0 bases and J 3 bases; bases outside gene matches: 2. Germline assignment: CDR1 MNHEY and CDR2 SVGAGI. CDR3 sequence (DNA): TGTGCCAGCAGTTACTCAGGGACAGGGGACTACGAGCAGTACTTC. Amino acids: CASSYSGTGDYEQYF.